The 21 T cell receptor beta chains below all came from one sample that was sequenced in a study of blood T cell repertoires in COVID-19. Data came from immunoSEQ multiplex PCR; TCRdb stores just in-frame clones and leaves some out. Of 70,000 or so clones listed, around 87% are singletons. What was sequenced was peripheral blood. The origin of the receptors is a man aged 45-65 years with active COVID-19.

The rearrangement joins TRBV9 to TRBJ2-5; D unclear. This CDR3 region has 14 residues. Germline-derived CDR1 and CDR2 are SGDLS and YYNGEE. Trimming stripped 0 bases from V and 0 bases from J, with 6 bases between. The CDR3 region is CASSVGPDQETQYF. Here the CDR3 DNA reads TGTGCCAGCAGCGTAGGGCCAGACCAAGAGACCCAGTACTTC.

This clone has only one observation. CDR3 nucleotide sequence: TGTGCCAGCAGCCGGACTACCCGGGGCAATACGCAGTATTTT. As protein: CASSRTTRGNTQYF. This chain joins TRBV7-9 and TRBJ2-3, with a tentative D call TRBD2 (6 bases). Trimming removed 5 bases at V and 7 bases at J, with 16 bases between. The CDR3 extends over 14 amino acids. Germline V gene sequence: CDR1 SEHNR, CDR2 FQNEAQ (reference sequence).

V usage is TRBV11-3 and J usage is TRBJ2-5; 8 bases agree with TRBD2. Per the germline V gene, CDR1 is SGHNT and CDR2 is YENEEA. The CDR3 contains 16 residues. J lost 3 bases, V lost 1 base, and 7 bases had no gene match. This chain's CDR3 is CASSLVYGRDKETQYF. The CDR3 coding sequence is TGTGCCAGCAGCTTAGTTTACGGGAGGGATAAAGAGACCCAGTACTTC.

This clone was detected once. The gene calls are TRBV7-2 and TRBJ1-2; 9 nucleotides match TRBD1. V lost 5 bases and J lost 8; bases outside the gene matches: 9. Germline V CDR1 and CDR2: SGHTA, FQGNSA. The CDR3 consists of 14 residues. CDR3 sequence: CASSPLPGQGGYTF. CDR3 in DNA: TGTGCCAGCAGCCCACTGCCTGGACAGGGGGGCTACACCTTC.

In this sample, this clone turned up once. The chain employs TRBV15 and TRBJ1-1, with D tentatively TRBD1 (5 bases). There are 13 residues in the CDR3. Between the trimmed V and J ends, which lost 1 base and 9 bases, there was a span of 12 bases. CDR1 is LNHNV, CDR2 YYDKDF, per germline (reference sequence). The CDR3 bases are TGTGCCACCAGCAGAGCTCAGGGTTTTCAAGCTTTCTTT. Amino acids: CATSRAQGFQAFF.

The chain employs TRBV4-3 and TRBJ1-4; D not resolved. Germline loops: CDR1 LGHNA, CDR2 YSLEER. The V and J ends lost 3 bases and 7 bases respectively, with 15 bases between them. The CDR3 extends over 15 amino acids. The CDR3 DNA sequence: TGCGCCAGCAGCCACCTCTCCGGGTACGGTGAAAAACTGTTTTTT. Its protein is CASSHLSGYGEKLFF.

This rearrangement joins TRBV7-9 to TRBJ2-3, with D possibly being TRBD1 (6 bases). From germline, CDR1 is SEHNR and CDR2 FQNEAQ (reference sequence). The CDR3 contains 15 residues. V was cut by 4 bases and J by 2 bases, with 13 bases left in between. The CDR3 sequence: CASSSDRKLTDTQYF. The DNA of the CDR3 is TGTGCCAGCAGCTCAGACAGGAAACTCACAGATACGCAGTATTTT.

This chain connects TRBV19 to TRBJ2-7, with 9 bases lining up with TRBD2. V lost 9 bases and J lost 0; bases outside the gene matches: 3. The CDR3 loop spans 13 amino acids. Germline V gene data show CDR1 as LNHDA and CDR2 as SQIVND (reference sequence). CDR3 sequence reads: CARVSGSSYEQYF. CDR3 bases: TGTGCCAGGGTTAGCGGGAGCTCCTACGAGCAGTACTTC.

This clone came up once. The V call is TRBV30, the J call TRBJ2-1; TRBD2 matches 11 bases. V trimming: 1 base; J trimming: 8 bases; junction bases outside the gene matches: 7. CDR1 and CDR2 (germline): GTSNPN, SVGIG (reference sequence). CDR3 length equals 15 residues. CDR3 nucleotides: TGTGCCTGGAGTGGTGGTAGCGGGAGGGCGTATGAGCAGTTCTTC. As protein: CAWSGGSGRAYEQFF. The whole variable domain, remainder taken from reference TRBV30 and TRBJ2-1, is SQTIHQWPATLVQPVGSPLSLECTVEGTSNPNLYWYRQAAGRGLQLLFYSVGIGQISSEVPQNLSASRPQDRQFILSSKKLLLSDSGFYLCAWSGGSGRAYEQFFGPGTRLTVL.

V is TRBV19 and J is TRBJ1-1; weak D call: TRBD1 (5 bases). CDR1 LNHDA and CDR2 SQIVND come from the germline V gene (reference sequence). This CDR3 has 13 residues. The V end was cut by 7 bases, the J end by 3 bases, with 12 bases between. The CDR3 DNA reads TGTGCCAGTACCGATCGGGGGTACACTGAAGCTTTCTTT. As protein: CASTDRGYTEAFF.

The chain recombines TRBV19 with TRBJ1-1; D is perhaps TRBD1 (5 bases). Trimming took off 6 bases at V and 3 bases at J, with 23 bases between the two ends. Per germline, CDR1 LNHDA and CDR2 SQIVND (reference sequence). The CDR3 extends over 17 amino acids. The CDR3 sequence: CASSDWEETGTYTEAFF. The DNA for the CDR3 is TGTGCCAGTAGCGACTGGGAGGAGACCGGGACGTACACTGAAGCTTTCTTT.

This rearrangement joins TRBV25-1 to TRBJ1-1; a weak D match, TRBD1 (5 bases). This CDR3 region has 16 residues. The V end was cut by 0 bases, the J end by 0 bases, with 11 bases between. CDR1 and CDR2 from the germline V gene are MGHDK and SYGVNS. CDR3 nucleotides: TGTGCCAGCAGTGAATACGGTACAGGAATGAACACTGAAGCTTTCTTT. Translation gives CASSEYGTGMNTEAFF.

The V and J genes are TRBV19 and TRBJ1-1, with D unresolved. This CDR3 is 16 amino acids long. The V and J ends lost 4 bases and 1 base respectively, with 16 bases between them. Germline V lookup: CDR1 LNHDA, CDR2 SQIVND (reference sequence). The CDR3 sequence: CASSTSDLSRNTEAFF. CDR3 DNA: TGTGCCAGTAGTACGTCAGACTTGTCAAGGAACACTGAAGCTTTCTTT.

This chain joins TRBV5-1 and TRBJ2-7, with D perhaps TRBD2 (6 bases). The CDR3 length is 17 residues. Trimming stripped 0 bases from V and 1 base from J, with 17 bases between. Germline-derived CDR1 and CDR2 are SGHRS and YFSETQ. The CDR3, as DNA: TGCGCCAGCAGCTTGGCGGCACGGGGAGGAGGTTCCTACGAGCAGTACTTC. Its translation is CASSLAARGGGSYEQYF.

The chain is built from TRBV7-2 and TRBJ1-4; D gene uncertain. Trimming pared 5 bases from V and 0 bases from J, leaving 10 bases between. This CDR3 has 15 amino acids. CDR1 is SGHTA, CDR2 FQGNSA, per germline. CDR3 sequence: CASSQQSATNEKLFF. In DNA form, the CDR3 reads TGTGCCAGCAGCCAACAGAGTGCAACTAATGAAAAACTGTTTTTT.

V gene TRBV4-2 combines with J gene TRBJ1-6; 7 nucleotides line up with TRBD1. The CDR3 length is 15 residues. V dropped 4 bases and J dropped 7; count of bases not matched to a gene: 7. Germline values: CDR1 LGHNA, CDR2 YNFKEQ. The CDR3 region has the DNA TGTGCCAGCAGCCCGTGGACAGGCTCCAATTCACCCCTCCACTTT. This codes for CASSPWTGSNSPLHF.

This clone has just a few counts. The chain joins TRBV5-6 to TRBJ1-6, with a possible D match to TRBD1 (6 bases). The CDR3 has 14 residues. Germline V gene sequence: CDR1 SGHDT, CDR2 YYEEEE. Trimming took 3 bases from V and 9 from J, leaving 13 bases between them. CDR3 coding DNA: TGTGCCAGCAGCTCCCCTAGGGGGAGTTCACCCCTCCACTTT. It codes for CASSSPRGSSPLHF.

The CDR3, as DNA: TGCGCCAGCAGCGTTAGGACAGGGGGGAACACTGAAGCTTTCTTT. Protein sequence: CASSVRTGGNTEAFF. V usage is TRBV5-1 and J usage is TRBJ1-1; 10 nucleotides match TRBD1. This CDR3 has 15 amino acids. With 4 bases clipped from V and 1 base from J, the junction kept 4 bases outside the gene matches. Germline assignment: CDR1 SGHRS and CDR2 YFSETQ.

The gene calls are TRBV6-2 or TRBV6-3 and TRBJ2-7; D might be TRBD2 (5 bases). V lost 2 bases and J lost 13, with 24 bases in between. Germline CDR1 reads MNHEY; CDR2 reads SVGEGT. CDR3 size: 15 residues. This CDR3 reads CASSYPTRATGDRYF. The CDR3, as DNA: TGTGCCAGCAGTTACCCCACTAGGGCAACGGGCGATCGCTACTTC.

This clone has a count of ten or more. The V gene is TRBV19, the J gene TRBJ2-7; TRBD1 matches at 9 bases. V was clipped by 6 bases and J by 3 bases; unmatched bases: 9. The CDR3 length is 15 residues. CDR1 is LNHDA and CDR2 is SQIVND in the germline V gene (reference sequence). CDR3 nucleotide sequence: TGTGCCAGTAGCAGAGAGGGGACAGGGAACTACGAGCAGTACTTC. Amino acid sequence: CASSREGTGNYEQYF.

The chain links TRBV6-2 or TRBV6-3 to TRBJ2-7; no definite D call. The CDR3 loop spans 12 amino acids. Deletions cut 8 bases from V and 3 bases from J, with 11 bases between. CDR1 and CDR2 from the germline V gene are MNHEY and SVGEGT. CDR3 nucleotides: TGTGCCAGCGGCCAGAGTGTCTACGAGCAGTACTTC. Amino acids: CASGQSVYEQYF.